This TCR beta chain was sequenced during a study of blood T cell repertoires in COVID-19. Clones were sequenced by immunoSEQ multiplex PCR, and TCRdb holds only the in-frame ones, with some missing. There are approximately 260,000 clones in the sample; around 90% occur only once, and approximately 2.2% lies in the top ten. Germline V gene data show CDR1 as SGDLS and CDR2 as YYNGEE. The CDR3 sequence is 15 residues long. Trimming shortened V by 3 bases and J by 6 bases, and 18 bases separated the two germline ends. This TCR was recovered from a man in his forties or fifties with acute or convalescent COVID-19. V usage is TRBV9 and J usage is TRBJ1-2; D might be TRBD1 (6 bases). Input material: peripheral blood. This CDR3 is CASSEGGGVPHGYTF. The DNA for the CDR3 is TGTGCCAGCAGCGAGGGGGGGGGAGTACCCCATGGCTACACCTTC.